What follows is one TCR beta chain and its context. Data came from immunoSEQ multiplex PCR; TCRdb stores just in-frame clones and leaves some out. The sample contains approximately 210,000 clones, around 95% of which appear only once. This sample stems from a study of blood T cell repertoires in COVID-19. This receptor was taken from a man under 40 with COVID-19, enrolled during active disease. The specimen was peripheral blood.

CDR3 nucleotide sequence: TGTGCCAGCTGGACAGGGGGCTTTGGCTACACCTTC. This translates into CASWTGGFGYTF. V is TRBV6-5 and J is TRBJ1-2, with 11 bases lining up with TRBD1. The CDR3 length is 12 residues. CDR1 and CDR2 (germline): MNHEY, SVGAGI. V was clipped by 8 bases and J by 7 bases; unmatched bases: 3.